This TCR beta chain was sequenced during a study of cytomegalovirus exposure and HLA in healthy donors (dated by TCRdb to between 2016 and 2019). With regard to the full study: According to an earlier analysis of around 600 of the donors, some 170 million T cells yielded some 120 million unique TCR beta sequences and 276 Gb of sequence data. Donor age, sex, ethnicity and CMV serostatus were collected together with the repertoire data. To study patterns of TCR occurrence, a later analysis re-analyzed previously published TCR beta repertoires from 666 donors and added high-resolution HLA genotyping. Every discovery cohort repertoire had been produced on one sequencing platform. In addition to the first cohort of several hundred subjects, a separate validation cohort of approximately 120 different subjects was used. Using immunosequencing, the study profiled T cell repertoires from 666 subjects and related those repertoires to cytomegalovirus serostatus. The study was designed to test whether signatures of past pathogen exposure could be identified by cataloging public T cell receptors. An early release covering 550 to 700 HLA-typed donors comprised 250 to 350 gigabases of sequencing data and tens of millions of unique TCR sequences. Across 398 genotyped donors of the cohort, an average of about 240,000 unique TCR beta nucleotide sequences per donor were sequenced, and roughly a sixth of those sequences were non-productive. To predict cytomegalovirus infection status, the study combined high-throughput TCR immunosequencing, statistical association of individual TCRs with disease status, and machine learning. Class I and class II HLA loci were covered by the typing at four-digit resolution. A later genetic analysis took genome-wide SNP genotypes for about 55% of the 666 donors and used that subset as a discovery cohort. Among the approximately 400 genotyped donors, 81% belonged to the genetic ancestry cluster associated with self-reported Caucasian donors. Rather than using new phenotypic data, the later analysis identified candidate immune exposures from TCR beta sequences and from how often those sequences occurred across donors. An earlier analysis of approximately 640 of the donors applied high-throughput TCR beta sequencing to assess whether each TCR beta V gene segment acted as functional or pseudogenic. The number of typed donors differed by locus: about 620-640 for A, B, C, DRB1 and DQB1; some 540 for DQA1; 606 for DPA1; and roughly 490 for DPB1. Roughly 5 DR-DQ haplotypes were handled as single units for association and clustering because linkage in the cohort was strong.

On this clone itself: No cognate antigen has been identified for it. No much larger clone is present one base from it, and per-base qualities are unavailable.

The cohort consisted of more than 650 healthy bone marrow donors. Cohort members were all nominally healthy when sampled, although unrecorded immune exposures were likely present. The donor was CMV seropositive and was included in the group of 270 or so seropositive cohort members. A peripheral blood sample was provided by each donor, and peripheral blood mononuclear cells were used for TCR beta sequencing. The Qiagen DNeasy Blood Extraction Kit was used to extract genomic DNA from the blood cell samples. To prepare the library, the immunoSEQ multiplex PCR assay was applied. A mixture of 60 forward primers for TCR Vbeta segments and 13 reverse primers for TCR Jbeta segments was used in the multiplex PCR. A multiplex PCR assay on genomic DNA amplified the CDR3 region of rearranged TCR beta genes. The Illumina HiSeq System was used to sequence the amplified TCR beta libraries as 87-base-pair reads. On the study's bioinformatics: A later analysis tallied around 87 million unique TCR beta chains across the approximately 670 repertoires, and some 10 million of those chains were shared by two or more donors. Raw reads were error-corrected and collapsed into unique sequences by a nearest-neighbor algorithm in which closely related sequences were merged to remove PCR and sequencing errors. V, D and J gene segments were assigned by aligning CDR3 sequences to IMGT reference sequences. For a sequence to be retained, a match of at least six nucleotides was required to both a V gene segment and a J gene segment. Rearrangements were called productive when the CDR3 lacked stop codons and stayed in frame with V and J; all others were non-productive. Following IMGT convention, CDR3 was defined as the stretch from the second conserved V-encoded cysteine to the conserved J-encoded phenylalanine. Sequences without an unambiguous match to a single V gene segment were excluded from the earlier analysis of over 500 of the donors. In an earlier analysis of a few hundred of the donors, a V segment was called functional when productive rearrangements were above 56.7%, and segregating when the standard deviation between donors exceeded 5%. A statistical classification framework was built for diagnosing cytomegalovirus status from the catalog of TCR beta chain sequences. In a later analysis, TCR nucleotide sequences were compared against IMGT/GENE-DB human TR gene sequences so that V and J genes could be assigned. A later analysis assigned CDR3 sequences and most-parsimonious VDJ recombination scenarios with the TCRdist pipeline. In a later analysis, each TCR beta chain was defined by its CDR3 amino acid sequence together with its V-gene family, and reads lacking a unique V-gene family were excluded. As a way to deal with suspected cross-contamination and a sequencing artifact, a later analysis dropped hundreds of nucleotide sequences that were highly shared and had low generation probability. In a later analysis, a clonal expansion index was calculated for each public chain from normalized within-repertoire ranks of inferred template counts. Generation probabilities in a later analysis came from a VDJ recombination model fitted to out-of-frame rearrangements, and those results were checked against IGoR. A later analysis scored TCR-TCR, TCR-HLA and TCR-CMV co-occurrence with hypergeometric tests, applying a repertoire-size bias correction to TCR pairs. A later analysis estimated false discovery rates by permuting HLA or CMV assignments 20 times. In a later analysis, co-occurring TCRs were grouped using DBSCAN, with TCRdist sequence similarity added in when clustering inside HLA-allele-positive subsets. For co-occurrence clustering, repertoires with fewer than 30,000 or more than 120,000 public chains were excluded, along with four to six repertoires with anomalous nucleotide sharing. TCRdb holds this immuneACCESS table with in-frame rearrangements only. Some clones are missing; in checked studies, unresolved V genes explain under half, and the rest has no known cause. V and J calls plus clone size are reproduced from that table; the DNA served to infer D and trimming. For this sample there are approximately 190,000 clones; around 78% appear just once. Of the sample, roughly 15% is held by the ten largest clones.

What the authors observed across the whole study: The classifier was reported to diagnose cytomegalovirus status with high specificity and sensitivity in both the original cohort and the validation cohort. The study listed 150 to 200 TCR beta chains as associated with cytomegalovirus. Across donors, most TCR sequences were observed very rarely, whereas some public TCRs were present in many individuals. Immune exposure information for the cohort was limited to CMV serostatus. Because HLA typing was missing for some donors at each locus, association tests included only the typed subset. In a later genetic analysis, a missense DCLRE1C variant was associated with V-gene and J-gene trimming of TCR beta chains, and the association was replicated in an independent cohort. Some IMGT-functional V segments, including TRBV6-2 and TRBV6-3, could not be told apart with the 87-base-pair reads, so those segments were excluded. Linkage disequilibrium might explain the correlated functional status among segregating V segments, but an unknown experimental factor could not be ruled out. A further reported finding was that TCR beta sequences accurately predicted the HLA-A and HLA-B alleles for most subjects in the first cohort. According to a later analysis, most CMV-associated TCR beta chains appeared to be HLA-restricted, and the HLA associations seemed to be driven largely by CMV exposure. A later analysis reported that several top co-occurrence clusters appeared linked to parvovirus B19, influenza, CMV and Epstein-Barr virus. Sequencing depth was assumed to be roughly uniform across donors in the presence/absence analyses, though that assumption may not hold. Only TCR beta chains were sequenced in this cohort, and the absence of alpha or paired-chain data limited detectable features. It was suggested by the authors that the approach could potentially be generalized to other disease states and immunological phenotypes. An earlier analysis of approximately 500 of the donors showed that most TCR beta V segments appeared in productive rearrangements either about 90% or about 30% of the time, which broadly matched IMGT annotations. Compared with equally common non-associated chains, HLA-associated TCR beta chains in a later analysis were more clonally expanded and had lower generation probabilities. Three of the identified cytomegalovirus-associated TCR beta chains were confirmed in vitro to be specific for cytomegalovirus antigens. A cluster of highly shared sequence variants was judged likely to represent a technical artifact of the sequencing pipeline. Assigning TCR associations to individual alleles was difficult when HLA alleles, especially DR and DQ, strongly co-occurred. According to a later analysis, TCR association rates differed among HLA loci, with DRB1 alleles showing the most associated TCRs and HLA-C alleles showing the fewest. At a false discovery rate of 0.05, a later analysis linked roughly 17,000 TCR beta sequences to specific HLA alleles. Because counts were too low, seventeen rarely observed V segments, including chromosome 9 orphons, were left out of the earlier analysis of a few hundred of the donors. According to a later genetic analysis, donors in an Asian-associated ancestry cluster had fewer N-insertions in productive TCRs than the roughly 700-donor mean.

After removal of 2 bases from V and 2 bases from J, the junction retains 5 bases not matched to a gene. CDR1 and CDR2 are read off the germline V gene as MGHRA and YSYEKL. There are 17 amino acids in the CDR3, from cysteine to phenylalanine inclusive. CDR3 DNA is the only sequence kept; it has 51 bases, read in frame from the first base. The receptor was derived from a woman aged 30 to 39 in good health and CMV-seropositive. Recombination connected TRBV4-1 to TRBJ1-3, with TRBD1 matching 11 junction bases. The specimen was PBMCs. The CDR3 region has the sequence CASSQLPGQGAGNTIYF. The nucleotide sequence is TGCGCCAGCAGCCAACTTCCGGGACAGGGGGCTGGAAACACCATATATTTT.